This entry lists 15 T cell receptor beta chains sequenced from one sample in a study of blood T cell repertoires in COVID-19. Here immunoSEQ multiplex PCR was the method, and the copy in TCRdb shows in-frame clones only, minus some. This sample has fewer than 200,000 clones, with 65% to 85% found just once. Specimen: PBMCs or T cells enriched from blood (not recorded which). Receptors originate from a woman between 45 and 65 years old in a cohort exposed to, infected with or recovered from COVID-19 (not recorded which).

This clone was observed a single time. The chain employs TRBV27 and TRBJ2-1; 10 positions match TRBD2. The length of the CDR3 is 14 residues. After removal of 8 bases from V and 8 bases from J, the junction contained 9 bases not matched to a gene. Per germline, CDR1 MNHEY and CDR2 SMNVEV (reference sequence). The CDR3 is CASCNFGLADEQFF. The CDR3 nucleotides read TGTGCCAGCTGCAACTTTGGACTAGCGGATGAGCAGTTCTTC.

Comments on this clone: Other nucleotide sequences in the sample specify the same CDR3. The J gene is TRBJ1-2, the V gene TRBV6-1; D possibly corresponds to TRBD1 (6 bases). The V gene lost 1 base and the J gene lost 4 bases, with 7 bases spanning the gap. CDR3 length: 13 amino acids. Germline lookup yields CDR1 MNHNS and CDR2 SASEGT. The CDR3 sequence: CASSEGTVYGYTF. Here the CDR3 DNA reads TGTGCCAGCAGTGAAGGGACAGTCTATGGCTACACCTTC.

The rearrangement uses TRBV28 and TRBJ2-3; D unclear. V gave up 5 bases and J gave up 2 bases, with 20 bases separating them. The germline CDR1 and CDR2 sequences are MDHEN and SYDVKM. The CDR3 length is 17 residues. Here the CDR3 reads CASSLPLTGLDTDTQYF. In nucleotides, the CDR3 is TGTGCCAGCAGTCTACCCCTAACGGGTCTCGACACAGATACGCAGTATTTT.

For the CDR3, the DNA is TGTGCCAGCTCACCATCGGCCGGACAGGCGAGGTTCACTGAAGCTTTCTTT. As protein: CASSPSAGQARFTEAFF. The V and J genes are TRBV18 and TRBJ1-1, with 7 bases lining up with TRBD1. Looked up from germline, CDR1 is KGHSH and CDR2 is LQKENI. V lost 2 bases, J lost 4 bases, and 13 bases stayed unmatched. This CDR3 has 17 residues.

J is TRBJ1-1 and V is TRBV5-1, with 7 bases that match TRBD1. With V trimmed by 2 bases and J by 4 bases, 5 bases remained unmatched. Per the germline V gene, CDR1 is SGHRS and CDR2 is YFSETQ. The CDR3 length is 14 residues. CDR3: CASSLGTVSTEAFF. In DNA form, the CDR3 reads TGCGCCAGCAGCTTAGGGACAGTTAGCACTGAAGCTTTCTTT.

This sequence joins TRBV6-6 and TRBJ2-5; D unresolved. V was trimmed by 7 bases and J by 3 bases, leaving 12 bases between them. CDR1 and CDR2 from the germline V gene are MNHNY and SVGAGI (reference sequence). CDR3 size: 13 residues. This CDR3 is CASMFSQEETQYF. The CDR3 coding sequence is TGTGCCAGCATGTTTTCGCAGGAAGAGACCCAGTACTTC.

The chain has TRBV27 and TRBJ1-2; possibly TRBD1 for D (6 bases). Between the trimmed V and J ends, which lost 5 bases and 2 bases, there was a span of 12 bases. Germline V CDR1 and CDR2: MNHEY, SMNVEV (reference sequence). The CDR3 spans 14 residues. The CDR3 DNA follows: TGTGCCAGCAGTGCACAGGGTCGGAACTATGGCTACACCTTC. The encoded protein is CASSAQGRNYGYTF.

This clone was recorded once. The V gene is TRBV5-1, the J gene TRBJ2-5, with a weak D call TRBD1 (5 bases). CDR3 length equals 15 residues. V dropped 3 bases and J dropped 4 bases, with 16 bases sitting between them. Looked up from germline, CDR1 is SGHRS and CDR2 is YFSETQ. CDR3 nucleotides: TGCGCCAGCAGCTCGAGCGATGGCCAGGGAGAGACCCAGTACTTC. This translates into CASSSSDGQGETQYF.

The gene calls are TRBV10-3 and TRBJ1-1; TRBD1 is a possible D gene (6 bases). CDR3 length: 13 residues. V shed 4 bases and J shed 3 bases, with 9 bases lying between them. Germline V gene sequence: CDR1 ENHRY, CDR2 SYGVKD. The CDR3, as DNA: TGTGCCATCAGTGGGAACAGGGACACTGAAGCTTTCTTT. This sequence encodes CAISGNRDTEAFF.

The CDR3 region is CASSHIVGQGSGANVLTF. For the CDR3, the DNA is TGTGCCAGCAGCCACATTGTGGGACAGGGTTCTGGGGCCAACGTCCTGACTTTC. V usage is TRBV7-9 and J usage is TRBJ2-6; TRBD1 agrees at 9 bases. The V gene's germline CDR1 is SEHNR and CDR2 FQNEAQ (reference sequence). Trimming at V came to 5 bases and at J to 1 base, leaving 9 bases not matched to a gene. The CDR3 is 18 residues long.

Written as DNA, the CDR3 is TGCGCCAGCACCGATAGCGGGAGGGCCCTGATGGATGAGCAGTTCTTC. This gives the protein CASTDSGRALMDEQFF. The chain joins TRBV5-1 to TRBJ2-1; 11 bases match TRBD2. Germline values: CDR1 SGHRS, CDR2 YFSETQ. The CDR3 sequence is 16 residues long. The V segment lost 6 bases and the J segment 8 bases; nucleotides outside the gene matches: 13.

The V call is TRBV2, the J call TRBJ1-4; unclear D gene. Germline CDR1 is SNHLY and CDR2 is FYNNEI. The CDR3 has 11 residues. With 8 bases removed from V and 11 bases from J, the gap between germline ends came to 12 bases. CDR3 loop: CASVDTGKLFF. The CDR3 DNA sequence: TGTGCCAGCGTCGACACGGGGAAACTGTTTTTT.

J is TRBJ1-2 and V is TRBV13, with 10 bases aligning to TRBD1. J was trimmed by 8 bases and V by 8 bases; bases with no gene match: 14. CDR1 is PRHDT and CDR2 is FYEKMQ in the germline V gene (reference sequence). The CDR3 is 15 amino acids. The CDR3 spells CASGQGDPRVRGYTF. As DNA, the CDR3 is TGTGCCAGCGGACAGGGGGACCCCAGGGTGCGCGGCTACACCTTC.

The chain uses TRBV10-2 and TRBJ1-5; 7 positions agree with TRBD1. Germline assignment: CDR1 WSHSY and CDR2 SAAADI. The CDR3 has 14 residues. Losses at the gene ends were 6 bases for V and 5 bases for J; bases not matched to a gene: 7. The CDR3 nucleotides are TGCGCCAGCAGCCTGACAGGGCGGGATCAGCCCCAGCATTTT. The encoded protein is CASSLTGRDQPQHF.

V is TRBV7-2 and J is TRBJ1-1, with a tentative D call TRBD1 (6 bases). Trimming removed 7 bases from V and 4 bases from J, with 13 bases in between. Germline CDR1 and CDR2: SGHTA and FQGNSA. The CDR3 loop spans 13 amino acids. The CDR3 sequence is CASKGVRGTEAFF. For the CDR3, the DNA is TGTGCCAGCAAGGGGGTCCGTGGCACTGAAGCTTTCTTT.